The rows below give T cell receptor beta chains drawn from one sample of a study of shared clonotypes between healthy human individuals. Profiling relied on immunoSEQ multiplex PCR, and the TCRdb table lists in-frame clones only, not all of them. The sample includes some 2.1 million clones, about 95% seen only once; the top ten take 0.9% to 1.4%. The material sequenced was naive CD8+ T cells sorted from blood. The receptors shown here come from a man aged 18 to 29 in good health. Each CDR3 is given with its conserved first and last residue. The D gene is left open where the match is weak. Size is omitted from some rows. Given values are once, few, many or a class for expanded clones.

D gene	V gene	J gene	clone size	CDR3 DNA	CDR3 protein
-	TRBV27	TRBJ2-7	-	TGTGCCAGCAGTCTACACACTAACGCCTACGAGCAGTACTTC	CASSLHTNAYEQYF
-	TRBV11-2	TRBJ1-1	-	TGTGCCAGCAGCTTAGAACCGTTGGGCAGGGGCACTGAAGCTTTCTTT	CASSLEPLGRGTEAFF
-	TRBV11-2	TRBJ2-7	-	TGTGCCAGCAGCTACGGGGCAGGTGACCCCTACGAGCAGTACTTC	CASSYGAGDPYEQYF
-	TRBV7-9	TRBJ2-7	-	TGTGCCAGCAGCTTACCCTCAGGGACTTCCTACGAGCAGTACTTC	CASSLPSGTSYEQYF
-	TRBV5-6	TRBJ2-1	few	TGTGCCAGCAGCTTGGAGGGGAATGAGCAGTTCTTC	CASSLEGNEQFF
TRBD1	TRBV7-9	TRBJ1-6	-	TGTGCCAGCAGCCCCGACAGGGTTAATTCACCCCTCCACTTT	CASSPDRVNSPLHF
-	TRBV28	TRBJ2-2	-	TGTGCCAGCAGCCTTGGACACCTGAACACCGGGGAGCTGTTTTTT	CASSLGHLNTGELFF
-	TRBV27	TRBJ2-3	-	TGTGCCAGCAGTTTAGTGCCCACAGATACGCAGTATTTT	CASSLVPTDTQYF
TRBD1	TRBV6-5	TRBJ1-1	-	TGTGCCAGCAGTTACCACGAGGGACAGGAAGCTTTCTTT	CASSYHEGQEAFF
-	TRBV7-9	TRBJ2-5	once	TGTGCCAGCAGTTCGGACACCCAAGAGACCCAGTACTTC	CASSSDTQETQYF
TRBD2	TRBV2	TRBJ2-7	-	TGTGCCAGCAGTGGGGGCGGGGGAGCCCCCCTCCGCGAGCAGTACTTC	CASSGGGGAPLREQYF
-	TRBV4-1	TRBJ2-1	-	TGCGCCAGCAGCCAACTAAACAATGAGCAGTTCTTC	CASSQLNNEQFF
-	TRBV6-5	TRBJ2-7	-	TGTGCCAGCAGTTACCCCGAGGGGGGCGAGCAGTACTTC	CASSYPEGGEQYF
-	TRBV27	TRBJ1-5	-	TGTGCCAGCAGTTTAATCCAGGGGAAGCCCCAGCATTTT	CASSLIQGKPQHF
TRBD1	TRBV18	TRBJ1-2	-	TGTGCCAGCTCATTGGCAACCGGGACAGAACTTAACTATGGCTACACCTTC	CASSLATGTELNYGYTF
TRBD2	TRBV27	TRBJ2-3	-	TGTGCCAGCAGTTTTATTGGACTAGCTTTGGGAGCAGATACGCAGTATTTT	CASSFIGLALGADTQYF
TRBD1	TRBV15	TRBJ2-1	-	TGTGCCACCAGCCGGACAGGGCGCTACAATGAGCAGTTCTTC	CATSRTGRYNEQFF
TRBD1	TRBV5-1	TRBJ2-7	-	TGCGCCAGCAGCCTTCGCCCGGGACAGGTAGGAACGGGGGCCTACGAGCAGTACTTC	CASSLRPGQVGTGAYEQYF
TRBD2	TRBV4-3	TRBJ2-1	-	TGCGCCAGCAGCCAAGGGCCTAGCGGGAGTATATGGGAGCAGTTCTTC	CASSQGPSGSIWEQFF
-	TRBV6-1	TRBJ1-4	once	TGTGCCAGCGGCGGCGGATCTCTAACATTCATGGAACTGTTTTTT	CASGGGSLTFMELFF
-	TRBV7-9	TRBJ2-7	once	TGTGCCAGCAGCTGGGACAAAACCTACGAGCAGTACTTC	CASSWDKTYEQYF
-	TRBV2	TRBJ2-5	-	TGTGCCAGCAGCCCCAGCCCAGGTTCTTACCAAGAGACCCAGTACTTC	CASSPSPGSYQETQYF
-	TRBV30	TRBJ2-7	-	TGTGCCTGGAGTGTACTAGGTCTGGGCTACGAGCAGTACTTC	CAWSVLGLGYEQYF
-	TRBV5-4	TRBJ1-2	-	TGTGCCAGCAGCTACATGGGTGTGGGGAGCTACTATGGCTACACCTTC	CASSYMGVGSYYGYTF
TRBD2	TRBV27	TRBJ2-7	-	TGTGCCAGCAGTTTATCCCCTAGCGGGGCCTACGAGCAGTACTTC	CASSLSPSGAYEQYF
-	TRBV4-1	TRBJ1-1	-	TGCGCCAGCAGCCAGAATGCCGATATTCCGCAAGGGGCGTTT	CASSQNADIPQGAF
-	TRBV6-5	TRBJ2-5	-	TGTGCCAGCAGTTCTACAGACGACCAAGAGACCCAGTACTTC	CASSSTDDQETQYF
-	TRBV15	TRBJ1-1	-	TGTGCCACCAGCAGAGACCCCGGACCCGCGAACACTGAAGCTTTCTTT	CATSRDPGPANTEAFF
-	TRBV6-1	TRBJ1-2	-	TGTGCCAGCAGTGACTATTCCCTCGCCAGGACCCCGAACTATGGCTACACCTTC	CASSDYSLARTPNYGYTF
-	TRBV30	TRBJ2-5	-	TGTGCCTGGAGTGTAACAGGTCCAGAGACCCAGTACTTC	CAWSVTGPETQYF
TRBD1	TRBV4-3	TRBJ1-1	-	TGCGCCAGCAGCCCAGGGGGAGGGACAGGGGAGACCACTGAAGCTTTCTTT	CASSPGGGTGETTEAFF
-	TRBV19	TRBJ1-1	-	TGTGCCAGTAGTACAAACAGGGCGCGGTTACCCTACGAAGCTTTCTTT	CASSTNRARLPYEAFF
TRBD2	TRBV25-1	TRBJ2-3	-	TGTGCCAGCAGGTTAGCGGGGCCCGGAGATACGCAGTATTTT	CASRLAGPGDTQYF
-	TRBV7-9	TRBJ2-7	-	TGTGCCAGCAGCCGCCCGAACAGGGAGGGCGAGCAGTACTTC	CASSRPNREGEQYF
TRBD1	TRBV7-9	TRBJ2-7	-	TGTGCCAGCAGCCCTCCGGGACAGCCCTACGAGCAGTACTTC	CASSPPGQPYEQYF
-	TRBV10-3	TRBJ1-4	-	TGTGCCCCCCGCTTATCAACTAATGAAAAACTGTTTTTT	CAPRLSTNEKLFF
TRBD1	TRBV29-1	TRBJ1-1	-	TGCAGCTCCAGGGGGGACTCCCGGAACACTGAAGCTTTCTTT	CSSRGDSRNTEAFF
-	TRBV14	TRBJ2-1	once	TGTGCCAGCAGCCAAGGCGAGCAGTTCTTC	CASSQGEQFF
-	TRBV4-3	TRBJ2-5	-	TGCGCCAGCAGCCAAGATCAAACCCTCCAAGAGACCCAGTACTTC	CASSQDQTLQETQYF
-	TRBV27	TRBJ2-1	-	TGTGCCAGCAGCGGGGGGCTAGCGTTGTACAATGAGCAGTTCTTC	CASSGGLALYNEQFF